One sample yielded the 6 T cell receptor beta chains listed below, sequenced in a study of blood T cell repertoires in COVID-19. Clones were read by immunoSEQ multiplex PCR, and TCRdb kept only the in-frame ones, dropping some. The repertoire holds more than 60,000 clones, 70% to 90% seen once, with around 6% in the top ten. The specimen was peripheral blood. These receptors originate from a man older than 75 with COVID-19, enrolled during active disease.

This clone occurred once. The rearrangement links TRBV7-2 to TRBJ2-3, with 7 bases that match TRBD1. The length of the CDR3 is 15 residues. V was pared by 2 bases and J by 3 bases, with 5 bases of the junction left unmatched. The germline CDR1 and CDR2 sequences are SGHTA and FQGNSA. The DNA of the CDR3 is TGTGCCAGCAGCTTATCGAGGGGGCAAACAGATACGCAGTATTTT. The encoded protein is CASSLSRGQTDTQYF.

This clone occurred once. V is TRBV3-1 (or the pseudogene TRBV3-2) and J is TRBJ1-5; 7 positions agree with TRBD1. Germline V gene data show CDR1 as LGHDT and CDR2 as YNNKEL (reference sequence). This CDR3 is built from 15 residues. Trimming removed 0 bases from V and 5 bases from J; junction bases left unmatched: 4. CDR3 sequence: CASSQDWDRDQPQHF. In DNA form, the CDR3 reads TGTGCCAGCAGCCAAGATTGGGACAGAGATCAGCCCCAGCATTTT.

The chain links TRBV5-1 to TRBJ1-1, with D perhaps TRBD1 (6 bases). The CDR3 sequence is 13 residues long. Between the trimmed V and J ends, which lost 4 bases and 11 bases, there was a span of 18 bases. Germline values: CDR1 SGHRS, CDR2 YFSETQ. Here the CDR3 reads CASSPGLQGWAFF. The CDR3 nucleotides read TGCGCCAGCAGCCCGGGTCTACAGGGTTGGGCTTTCTTT.

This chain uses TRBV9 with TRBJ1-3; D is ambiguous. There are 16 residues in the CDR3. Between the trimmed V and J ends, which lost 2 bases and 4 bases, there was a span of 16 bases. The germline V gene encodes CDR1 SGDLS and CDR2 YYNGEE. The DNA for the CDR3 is TGTGCCAGCAGCGTTTCGCACAGCTCGGAAGGAAACACCATATATTTT. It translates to CASSVSHSSEGNTIYF.

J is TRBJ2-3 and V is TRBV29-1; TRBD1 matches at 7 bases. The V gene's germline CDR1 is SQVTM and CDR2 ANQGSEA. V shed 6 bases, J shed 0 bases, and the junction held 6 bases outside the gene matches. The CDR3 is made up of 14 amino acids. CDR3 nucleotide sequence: TGCAGCGTGGAACAGGGGTTGAGCACAGATACGCAGTATTTT. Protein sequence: CSVEQGLSTDTQYF.

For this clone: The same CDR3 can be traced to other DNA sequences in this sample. CDR3: CASRPGQSNYGYTF. CDR3 bases: TGTGCCAGTAGACCGGGACAGTCTAACTATGGCTACACCTTC. This chain links TRBV19 with TRBJ1-2; 7 nucleotides line up with TRBD1. Germline V lookup: CDR1 LNHDA, CDR2 SQIVND (reference sequence). The CDR3 loop spans 14 amino acids. The V gene end was trimmed by 6 bases and the J gene end by 0 bases; junction bases not matched to a gene: 4.